These 8 T cell receptor beta chains originate from one sample sequenced in a study of radiotherapy plus CTLA-4 blockade in lung cancer (dated by TCRdb to the late 2010s). Libraries were constructed by the immunoSEQ multiplex PCR assay. Held by TCRdb, this immuneACCESS table contains in-frame sequences only and omits some clones. Under half of the omission traces to an unresolved V gene where checked; the cause of the rest is unknown. The sample table shows some 120,000 clones, and about four fifths are seen once. The ten top clones hold 3% to 4% of the sample. The starting material was peripheral blood, obtained from a patient treated with radiotherapy plus ipilimumab. These receptors were collected from a human donor with non-small cell lung cancer that progressed on radiotherapy plus ipilimumab. Some clones in this sample may be carry-over from other donors' samples.

This clone was found a few times. The CDR3 DNA is TGTGCCAGCAGCCAAGACCTTGCAGGGGGCTCTGGGGCCAACGTCCTGACTTTC. Encoded protein: CASSQDLAGGSGANVLTF. The chain recombines TRBV7-3 with TRBJ2-6; 7 positions match TRBD1. The CDR3 is 18 residues long. CDR1 and CDR2 from the germline V gene are SGHTA and FQGTGA. V lost 5 bases and J lost 0; bases outside the gene matches: 10.

This clone was counted only a few times. The gene calls are TRBV19 and TRBJ2-7; D not resolved. Trimming left V 1 base short and J 0 bases short, with 4 bases between. The V gene's germline CDR1 is LNHDA and CDR2 SQIVND (reference sequence). This CDR3 comprises 13 residues. The CDR3 protein is CASSIGHSYEQYF. The CDR3 DNA reads TGTGCCAGTAGTATAGGACACTCCTACGAGCAGTACTTC.

V and J are TRBV5-3 and TRBJ1-4, with 9 bases identical to TRBD1. TRBV5-3 has ORF status, its function being uncertain. The V segment lost 3 bases and the J segment 6 bases; nucleotides outside the gene matches: 6. This CDR3 has 15 amino acids. In nucleotides, the CDR3 is TGTGCCAGAAGCTCAACGGACAGGGGCGATGAAAAACTGTTTTTT. Encoded protein: CARSSTDRGDEKLFF.

The V and J genes are TRBV6-1 and TRBJ2-7, with 9 positions matching TRBD1. Per the germline V gene, CDR1 is MNHNS and CDR2 is SASEGT. The CDR3 consists of 14 residues. V was clipped by 7 bases and J by 5 bases; unmatched bases: 9. This CDR3 reads CASTLSGTGNEQYF. In nucleotides, the CDR3 is TGTGCCAGCACATTGTCCGGGACAGGGAACGAGCAGTACTTC.

The genes are TRBV11-3 and TRBJ2-5; possibly TRBD1 for D (5 bases). The V end was cut by 2 bases, the J end by 5 bases, with 9 bases between. CDR1 and CDR2 (germline): SGHNT, YENEEA. CDR3 size: 13 residues. CDR3 sequence reads: CASSLSGFETQYF. CDR3 in DNA: TGTGCCAGCAGCTTATCAGGGTTTGAGACCCAGTACTTC.

J is TRBJ2-1 and V is TRBV14, with a tentative D call TRBD2 (5 bases). Germline-derived CDR1 and CDR2 are SGHDN and FVKESK. This CDR3 has 13 residues. The V gene lost 2 bases and the J gene lost 4 bases, with 6 bases spanning the gap. The CDR3 reads CASSQTSYNEQFF. As DNA, the CDR3 is TGTGCCAGCAGCCAAACTAGTTACAATGAGCAGTTCTTC.

This clone was observed a few times. The chain has TRBV25-1 and TRBJ1-6, with a weak D call TRBD1 (6 bases). This CDR3 has 16 amino acids. V gave up 1 base and J gave up 10 bases, with 17 bases separating them. Germline loops: CDR1 MGHDK, CDR2 SYGVNS. The CDR3 reads CASSELGGGLGSPLHF. In DNA form, the CDR3 reads TGTGCCAGCAGTGAATTAGGAGGGGGGTTAGGGTCACCCCTCCACTTT.

This chain joins TRBV7-9 and TRBJ1-2, with 9 positions matching TRBD1. Per germline, CDR1 SEHNR and CDR2 FQNEAQ (reference sequence). Germline trimming cut 5 bases from V and 4 bases from J; bases unmatched to any gene: 5. This CDR3 comprises 14 residues. The CDR3 DNA sequence: TGTGCCAGCAGCCGACAGGGGGATTTCTATGGCTACACCTTC. Its protein is CASSRQGDFYGYTF.